This T cell receptor beta chain was found in a study of T cell repertoires in cytomegalovirus infection (dated by TCRdb to the late 2010s). Notes on the research overall: Because public TCR beta signatures pointed to carriage of CMV infection together with the matching HLA type, the HLA type of each donor mattered for the analysis.

The study at large found these results: Carriers of CMV infection plus the relevant HLA type were discriminated by the cumulative frequency of public TCR beta family members in the study cohort and in an independent approximately 360-donor cohort. The ex vivo response was dominated by HLA-C-restricted CMV-specific TCR beta clonotypes, which also provided the single most frequent clonotype in two of eight donors.

From the cysteine up to the phenylalanine, the CDR3 has a length of 12 residues. The DNA shown is the 36-base CDR3, in frame from base 1. V is pared back by 5 bases and J by 11 bases, with 15 bases lying between the germline termini. Sequenced using an Illumina HiSeq 1500. Through fastp at Q25 and MiXCR, TCRdb rebuilt clones from the public reads, retaining in-frame beta chains. Rows are unified per CDR3 protein, each entry keeping the most common DNA and genes. The sample table lists fewer than 550,000 distinct CDR3 sequences, about 25% of them with a count of one. About 13% of the sample rests with the top ten. A remark on this clonotype: No antigen is known for it. No base quality values were provided; no much bigger clone lies one nucleotide off.

The source of this sequence is a human donor in good health (CMV status not recorded). Some clones in this sample may be carry-over from other donors' samples. Sequencing was done on a sample of PBMCs. The chain joins TRBV12-3 or TRBV12-4 to TRBJ1-1; the best D guess is TRBD1, with 5 bases matching. The DNA is TGTGCCAGCAGTCCGGGACGGCGCGAGGCTTTCTTT. Translated, it reads CASSPGRREAFF.